This T cell receptor beta chain appears in the sequencing data of a study of lymphopenia after photon versus proton radiotherapy. Method: immunoSEQ multiplex PCR; TCRdb's copy keeps in-frame clones and lacks some. The sample has some 44,000 clones, approximately 80% seen once. Overall study findings and caveats: Post-nadir TCR diversity decline inversely tracked overall survival among those who died. Better survival with proton therapy was suggested as possible, not demonstrated. After lymphocyte nadir, photon-treated repertoires showed oligoclonal expansion, especially CD8+ Temra. Photon-treated patients lost naive T cells and TCR diversity; proton-treated stayed stable.

In regard to this clone: What it binds is unknown.

The CDR3 contains 14 residues. V lost 6 bases to trimming and J lost 7 bases, with 16 bases between them. Germline assignment: CDR1 MNHEY and CDR2 SVGAGI. V and J are TRBV6-5 and TRBJ1-5; weak D call: TRBD1 (5 bases). The sequencing used peripheral blood, collected from a patient treated with proton-based radiotherapy. The origin of this receptor is a woman in her seventies with pancreatic cancer. The CDR3 protein is CASRPGGLGQPQHF. DNA of the CDR3: TGTGCCAGCAGACCGGGGGGTTTAGGGCAGCCCCAGCATTTT.